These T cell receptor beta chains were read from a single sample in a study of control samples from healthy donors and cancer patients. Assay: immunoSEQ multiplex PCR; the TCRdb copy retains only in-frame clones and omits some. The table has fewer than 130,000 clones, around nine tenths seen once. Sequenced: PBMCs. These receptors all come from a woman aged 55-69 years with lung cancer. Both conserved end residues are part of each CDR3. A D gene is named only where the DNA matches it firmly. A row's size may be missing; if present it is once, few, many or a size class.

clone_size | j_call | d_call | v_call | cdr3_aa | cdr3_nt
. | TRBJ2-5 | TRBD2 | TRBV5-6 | CASSLVGLAGGRETQYF | TGTGCCAGCAGCTTGGTAGGACTAGCGGGGGGGCGAGAGACCCAGTACTTC
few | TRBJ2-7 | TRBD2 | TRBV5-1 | CASSLVAGGPFNEQYF | TGCGCCAGCAGCTTGGTAGCGGGAGGGCCATTCAACGAGCAGTACTTC
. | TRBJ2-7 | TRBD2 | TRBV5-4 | CASSRGGGYEQYF | TGTGCCAGCAGCCGCGGGGGGGGGTACGAGCAGTACTTC
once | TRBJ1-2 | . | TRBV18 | CASSPLLEGGNYGYTF | TGTGCCAGCTCACCACTCTTGGAGGGGGGCAACTATGGCTACACCTTC
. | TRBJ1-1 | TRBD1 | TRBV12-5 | CASGGQLNTEAFF | TGTGCTAGTGGGGGACAGTTGAACACTGAAGCTTTCTTT
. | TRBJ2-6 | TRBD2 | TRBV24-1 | CATSDPARGAGSGANVLTF | TGTGCCACCAGTGACCCCGCGCGGGGGGCCGGCTCTGGGGCCAACGTCCTGACTTTC
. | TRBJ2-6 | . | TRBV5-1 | CASSFELGINSGANVLTF | TGCGCCAGCAGCTTCGAGTTGGGGATAAACTCTGGGGCCAACGTCCTGACTTTC
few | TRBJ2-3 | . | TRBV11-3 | CASSPSWGRGTDTQYF | TGTGCCAGCAGCCCCAGTTGGGGGCGCGGCACAGATACGCAGTATTTT
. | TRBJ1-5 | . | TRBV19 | CASSIYRVGRSNQPQHF | TGTGCCAGTAGTATTTACAGGGTAGGGAGGAGCAATCAGCCCCAGCATTTT
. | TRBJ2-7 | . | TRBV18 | CASSPVQTAYEQYF | TGTGCCAGCTCACCTGTACAGACCGCCTACGAGCAGTACTTC
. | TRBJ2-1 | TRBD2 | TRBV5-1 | CASSFRTSGWSSYNEQFF | TGCGCCAGCAGCTTCCGGACTAGCGGGTGGAGCTCCTACAATGAGCAGTTCTTC
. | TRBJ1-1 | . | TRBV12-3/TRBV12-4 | CASRTGQHTEAFF | TGTGCCAGCCGGACGGGGCAGCACACTGAAGCTTTCTTT
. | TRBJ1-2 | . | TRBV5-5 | CASSLTSPGQGMISGYTF | TGTGCCAGCAGCTTGACTTCTCCGGGGCAGGGGATGATCTCTGGCTACACCTTC
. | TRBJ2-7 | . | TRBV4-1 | CASSHYKTGSSYEQYF | TGCGCCAGCAGCCACTATAAGACCGGAAGCTCCTACGAGCAGTACTTC
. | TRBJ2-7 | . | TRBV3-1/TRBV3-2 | CASKASGTSGEQYF | TGTGCCAGCAAAGCCTCCGGGACATCGGGTGAGCAGTACTTC
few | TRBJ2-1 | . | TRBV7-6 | CASSLYAKYNEQFF | TGTGCCAGCAGCCTCTACGCGAAATACAATGAGCAGTTCTTC
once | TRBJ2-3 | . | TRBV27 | CASCRGLYTDTQYF | TGTGCCAGCTGCCGGGGATTATACACAGATACGCAGTATTTT
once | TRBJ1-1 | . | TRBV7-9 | CASSFQTGLNTEAFF | TGTGCCAGCAGCTTTCAGACAGGCTTGAACACTGAAGCTTTCTTT
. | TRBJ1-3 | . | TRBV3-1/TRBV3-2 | CASSPTGGSSGNTIYF | TGTGCCAGCAGCCCTACCGGAGGTAGCTCTGGAAACACCATATATTTT
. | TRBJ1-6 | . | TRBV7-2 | CASSRPLLRGSGNSPLHF | TGTGCCAGCAGCCGGCCTCTCCTGAGGGGGTCTGGAAATTCACCCCTCCACTTT
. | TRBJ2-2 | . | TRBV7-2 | CASSAGQANTGELFF | TGTGCCAGCAGCGCGGGACAAGCGAACACCGGGGAGCTGTTTTTT
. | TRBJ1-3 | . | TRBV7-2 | CASSLGFGRAPGNTIYF | TGTGCCAGCAGCTTAGGGTTCGGCAGGGCTCCTGGAAACACCATATATTTT
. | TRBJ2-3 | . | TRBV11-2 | CASSSGHLTSTDTQYF | TGTGCCAGCAGCTCGGGACACCTGACTAGCACAGATACGCAGTATTTT
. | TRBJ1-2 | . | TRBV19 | CASSISPGMSNYGYTF | TGTGCCAGTAGTATTTCCCCAGGGATGTCTAACTATGGCTACACCTTC
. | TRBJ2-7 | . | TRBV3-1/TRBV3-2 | CASSQATEQYF | TGTGCCAGCAGCCAGGCCACCGAGCAGTACTTC
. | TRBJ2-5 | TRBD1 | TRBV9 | CASSGPGTGGRETQYF | TGTGCCAGCAGCGGTCCCGGGACAGGGGGCCGGGAGACCCAGTACTTC
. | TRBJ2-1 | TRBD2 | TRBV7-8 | CASSLALAGVSEQFF | TGTGCCAGCAGCTTAGCACTAGCGGGGGTAAGTGAGCAGTTCTTC
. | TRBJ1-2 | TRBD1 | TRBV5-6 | CASSRRTGGPHGYTF | TGTGCCAGCAGCAGGAGAACAGGGGGACCACATGGCTACACCTTC
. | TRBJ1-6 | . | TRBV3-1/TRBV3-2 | CASSQNEGNSPLHF | TGTGCCAGCAGCCAAAATGAGGGCAATTCACCCCTCCACTTT
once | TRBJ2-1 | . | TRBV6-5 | CASSYSWGPYNEQFF | TGTGCCAGCAGTTACTCCTGGGGACCATACAATGAGCAGTTCTTC
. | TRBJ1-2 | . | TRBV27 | CASSLGVRGGYGYTF | TGTGCCAGCAGTTTAGGGGTACGAGGGGGCTATGGCTACACCTTC
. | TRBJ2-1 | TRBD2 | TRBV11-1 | CASSLGLAGEVDEQFF | TGTGCCAGCAGCCTCGGACTAGCGGGAGAGGTTGATGAGCAGTTCTTC
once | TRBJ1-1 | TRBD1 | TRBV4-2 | CASSREGQGNTEAFF | TGTGCCAGCAGCCGAGAGGGACAGGGGAACACTGAAGCTTTCTTT
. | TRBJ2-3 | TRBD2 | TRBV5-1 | CASSLGTSGVTDTQYF | TGCGCCAGCAGCTTAGGGACTAGCGGGGTCACAGATACGCAGTATTTT
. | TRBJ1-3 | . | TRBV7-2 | CASSPGTFGNTIYF | TGTGCCAGCAGCCCAGGGACATTTGGAAACACCATATATTTT
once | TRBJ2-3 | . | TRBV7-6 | CASSFRVWTDTQYF | TGTGCCAGCAGCTTTCGGGTTTGGACGGATACGCAGTATTTT
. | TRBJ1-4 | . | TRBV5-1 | CASSLQGGYGEKLFF | TGCGCCAGCAGCCTCCAGGGTGGGTACGGCGAAAAACTGTTTTTT
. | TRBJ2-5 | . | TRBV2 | CASKGGVWRETQYF | TGTGCCAGCAAGGGAGGCGTCTGGCGAGAGACCCAGTACTTC
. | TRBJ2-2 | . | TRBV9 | CASSLVPGVSTGELFF | TGTGCCAGCAGCCTTGTGCCGGGAGTTAGCACCGGGGAGCTGTTTTTT
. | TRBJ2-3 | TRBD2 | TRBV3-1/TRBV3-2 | CASSQVMGTTDTQYF | TGTGCCAGCAGCCAAGTGATGGGGACTACTGATACGCAGTATTTT
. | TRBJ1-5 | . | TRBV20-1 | CSATGSGRQHF | TGCAGTGCTACGGGATCCGGACGGCAGCATTTT